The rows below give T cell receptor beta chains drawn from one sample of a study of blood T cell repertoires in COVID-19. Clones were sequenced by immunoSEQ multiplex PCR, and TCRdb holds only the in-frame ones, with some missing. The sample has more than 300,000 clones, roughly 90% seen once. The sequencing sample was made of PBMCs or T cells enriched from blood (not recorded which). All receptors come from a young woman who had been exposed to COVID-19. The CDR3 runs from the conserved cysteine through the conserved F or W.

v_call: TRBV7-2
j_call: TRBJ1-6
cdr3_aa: CASSPGQGRSPLHF

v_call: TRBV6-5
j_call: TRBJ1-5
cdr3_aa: CAEGQGVNQPQHF

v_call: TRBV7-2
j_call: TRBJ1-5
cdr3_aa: CASSLASVSNQPQHF

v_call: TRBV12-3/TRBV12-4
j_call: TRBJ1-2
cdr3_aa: CASWRGINYGYTF

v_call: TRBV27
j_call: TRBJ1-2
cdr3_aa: CASSLFGGQGYGYTF

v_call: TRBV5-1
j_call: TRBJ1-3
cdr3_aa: CASSPGVLGQGVVATIYF

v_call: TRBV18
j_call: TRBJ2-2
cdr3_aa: CASSPLADTGELFF

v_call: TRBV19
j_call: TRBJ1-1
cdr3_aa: CASRGQGTMNTEAFF

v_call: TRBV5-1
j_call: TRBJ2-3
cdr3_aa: CASSLAPDFTDTQYF

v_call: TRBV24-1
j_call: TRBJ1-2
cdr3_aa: CATSEQDRAYGYTF

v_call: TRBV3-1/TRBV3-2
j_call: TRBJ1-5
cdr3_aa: CASSQGRGLNQPQHF

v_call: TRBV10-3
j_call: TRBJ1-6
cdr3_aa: CAISDQGRGSPLHF

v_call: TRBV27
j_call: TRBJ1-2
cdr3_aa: CASSPYRGRLDYGYTF

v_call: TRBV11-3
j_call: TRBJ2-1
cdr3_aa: CASSLNAGAGDNEQFF

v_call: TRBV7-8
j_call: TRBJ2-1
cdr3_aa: CASSLFTSGDNEQFF

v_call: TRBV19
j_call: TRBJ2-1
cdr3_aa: CASSIFGGGNNEQFF

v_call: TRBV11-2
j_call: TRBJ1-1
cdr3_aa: CASSLATQPRGTEAFF

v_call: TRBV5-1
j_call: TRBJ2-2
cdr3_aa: CASSRAETGELFF

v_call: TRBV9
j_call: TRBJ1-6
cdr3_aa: CASSVGGTGGSPLHF